The rows below give T cell receptor beta chains drawn from one sample of a study of cytomegalovirus exposure and HLA in healthy donors. Clones were sequenced by immunoSEQ multiplex PCR, and TCRdb holds only the in-frame ones, with some missing. Of roughly 160,000 clones in the sample, 78% are singletons; the top ten hold 3% to 3.5%. The sample was PBMCs. Receptors originate from a woman between 50 and 59 years old in good health and CMV-seropositive. The CDR3 runs from the conserved cysteine through the conserved F or W. A D gene is named only where the DNA matches it firmly. Clone size appears in some rows only: once, few, many, or a class for an expanded clone.

size: -
J: TRBJ2-1
D: -
V: TRBV11-3
CDR3: CASSLARVTEQFF
DNA: TGTGCCAGCAGCTTGGCCAGGGTGACTGAGCAGTTCTTC

size: -
J: TRBJ2-5
D: TRBD2
V: TRBV7-2
CDR3: CASSSLRAGVQETQYF
DNA: TGTGCCAGCAGCTCCCTTAGAGCGGGAGTACAAGAGACCCAGTACTTC

size: -
J: TRBJ2-2
D: -
V: TRBV7-9
CDR3: CASSGQGGTGELFF
DNA: TGTGCCAGCAGCGGGCAGGGAGGAACCGGGGAGCTGTTTTTT

size: -
J: TRBJ2-3
D: -
V: TRBV7-7
CDR3: CASSPNGLPTDTQYF
DNA: TGTGCTAGCAGCCCGAACGGACTACCCACAGATACGCAGTATTTT

size: few
J: TRBJ2-7
D: -
V: TRBV10-3
CDR3: CAISEGRAGYEQYF
DNA: TGTGCCATCAGTGAAGGCAGGGCCGGCTACGAGCAGTACTTC

size: -
J: TRBJ2-3
D: -
V: TRBV7-2
CDR3: CASSLFGERLKTDTQYF
DNA: TGTGCCAGCAGCTTATTCGGTGAAAGACTCAAAACAGATACGCAGTATTTT

size: -
J: TRBJ1-4
D: -
V: TRBV18
CDR3: CASSPWDNNEKLFF
DNA: TGTGCCAGCTCACCCTGGGACAATAATGAAAAACTGTTTTTT

size: -
J: TRBJ1-2
D: -
V: TRBV19
CDR3: CASSMPGQLGYGYTF
DNA: TGTGCCAGTAGTATGCCCGGACAGTTAGGCTATGGCTACACCTTC

size: -
J: TRBJ1-6
D: -
V: TRBV15
CDR3: CATSRERRSPLHF
DNA: TGTGCCACCAGCAGAGAAAGGAGGTCACCCCTCCACTTT

size: -
J: TRBJ1-5
D: TRBD1
V: TRBV5-1
CDR3: CARTPQQGINQPQHF
DNA: TGCGCCAGGACACCCCAACAGGGGATCAATCAGCCCCAGCATTTT

size: -
J: TRBJ1-2
D: TRBD1
V: TRBV7-2
CDR3: CASSLEGTGIWGYTF
DNA: TGTGCCAGCAGCTTAGAGGGGACAGGGATTTGGGGCTACACCTTC

size: few
J: TRBJ2-5
D: -
V: TRBV7-2
CDR3: CASSPLGEETQYF
DNA: TGTGCCAGCAGCCCCCTCGGGGAGGAGACCCAGTACTTC

size: -
J: TRBJ2-3
D: -
V: TRBV12-5
CDR3: CASVLDRPTDTQYF
DNA: TGTGCTAGTGTCTTGGACAGACCCACAGATACGCAGTATTTT

size: -
J: TRBJ1-4
D: TRBD1
V: TRBV11-2
CDR3: CASSLTDRGRKGEKLFF
DNA: TGTGCCAGCAGCTTAACGGACAGGGGGCGGAAAGGCGAAAAACTGTTTTTT

size: -
J: TRBJ2-1
D: TRBD2
V: TRBV7-3
CDR3: CASSLGGLAGLNEQFF
DNA: TGTGCCAGCAGCTTAGGGGGACTAGCGGGACTGAATGAGCAGTTCTTC

size: -
J: TRBJ2-5
D: -
V: TRBV30
CDR3: CAWSPREANGETQYF
DNA: TGTGCCTGGAGCCCCAGGGAGGCGAATGGGGAGACCCAGTACTTC

size: few
J: TRBJ2-1
D: -
V: TRBV5-4
CDR3: CASSSYLSGGYNEQFF
DNA: TGTGCCAGCAGCTCCTATCTTAGCGGAGGCTACAATGAGCAGTTCTTC

size: -
J: TRBJ2-1
D: -
V: TRBV9
CDR3: CASSVGTNNEQFF
DNA: TGTGCCAGCAGCGTCGGGACAAACAATGAGCAGTTCTTC

size: -
J: TRBJ1-1
D: TRBD1
V: TRBV19
CDR3: CASYRGGDTEAFF
DNA: TGTGCCAGCTACAGGGGAGGAGACACTGAAGCTTTCTTT

size: -
J: TRBJ1-5
D: -
V: TRBV28
CDR3: CASSTGGPQHF
DNA: TGTGCCAGCTCTACGGGTGGGCCCCAGCATTTT

size: once
J: TRBJ2-1
D: -
V: TRBV11-2
CDR3: CASSFRPGKVGNEQFF
DNA: TGTGCCAGCAGCTTCAGGCCAGGGAAGGTGGGGAATGAGCAGTTCTTC

size: few
J: TRBJ1-5
D: -
V: TRBV28
CDR3: CASSLFGVNQPQHF
DNA: TGTGCCAGCAGTTTATTCGGGGTAAATCAGCCCCAGCATTTT

size: -
J: TRBJ2-7
D: -
V: TRBV18
CDR3: CASSPSGLSSYEQYF
DNA: TGTGCCAGCTCACCAAGCGGACTAAGCTCCTACGAGCAGTACTTC

size: -
J: TRBJ1-2
D: -
V: TRBV6-4
CDR3: CASRPDSIGYGYTF
DNA: TGTGCCAGCAGACCGGACAGTATCGGCTATGGCTACACCTTC

size: -
J: TRBJ1-2
D: TRBD1
V: TRBV9
CDR3: CASSPRTGVVYGYTF
DNA: TGTGCCAGCAGCCCCAGGACAGGGGTTGTCTACGGCTACACCTTC

size: once
J: TRBJ1-2
D: TRBD1
V: TRBV9
CDR3: CASSGGGDRAAGYTF
DNA: TGTGCCAGCAGCGGTGGGGGGGACAGGGCAGCTGGCTACACCTTC

size: -
J: TRBJ2-7
D: TRBD1
V: TRBV19
CDR3: CASSSSDRPSYEQYF
DNA: TGTGCCAGTAGTAGTTCGGACAGGCCCTCCTACGAGCAGTACTTC

size: -
J: TRBJ2-7
D: -
V: TRBV11-2
CDR3: CASRSPGGRPPSGEQYF
DNA: TGTGCCAGCAGGTCCCCCGGGGGGCGGCCCCCCTCCGGCGAGCAGTACTTC

size: -
J: TRBJ2-3
D: -
V: TRBV12-5
CDR3: CASGLSAVTDTQYF
DNA: TGTGCTAGTGGTTTGAGTGCGGTCACAGATACGCAGTATTTT

size: few
J: TRBJ1-2
D: TRBD1
V: TRBV7-9
CDR3: CASSLPTGGTYGYTF
DNA: TGTGCCAGCAGCTTACCGACAGGGGGCACCTATGGCTACACCTTC

size: -
J: TRBJ1-5
D: -
V: TRBV7-2
CDR3: CASSIRGGEHQPQHF
DNA: TGTGCCAGCAGCATCCGGGGGGGGGAGCATCAGCCCCAGCATTTT

size: -
J: TRBJ1-1
D: TRBD1
V: TRBV2
CDR3: CASSTTRDRDTEAFF
DNA: TGTGCCAGCAGTACGACGAGGGACAGGGACACTGAAGCTTTCTTT

size: few
J: TRBJ2-5
D: -
V: TRBV30
CDR3: CAWSGLTAQETQYF
DNA: TGTGCCTGGAGTGGGTTGACAGCTCAAGAGACCCAGTACTTC

size: once
J: TRBJ1-4
D: -
V: TRBV19
CDR3: CASSIPRGGGEKLFF
DNA: TGTGCCAGTAGTATCCCCAGGGGTGGAGGAGAAAAACTGTTTTTT

size: -
J: TRBJ1-5
D: TRBD1
V: TRBV18
CDR3: CASSPLEGGGQPQHF
DNA: TGTGCCAGCTCACCACTCGAAGGGGGCGGTCAGCCCCAGCATTTT

size: -
J: TRBJ1-6
D: -
V: TRBV30
CDR3: CAWKRGGSSYNSPLHF
DNA: TGTGCCTGGAAGAGGGGGGGGAGCTCCTATAATTCACCCCTCCACTTT

size: -
J: TRBJ2-3
D: TRBD2
V: TRBV9
CDR3: CASSARAGLAYTDTQYF
DNA: TGTGCCAGCAGCGCCCGGGCAGGACTAGCGTATACAGATACGCAGTATTTT

size: -
J: TRBJ1-6
D: TRBD1
V: TRBV19
CDR3: CATNRGERSPLHF
DNA: TGTGCCACAAACAGGGGAGAGCGCTCACCCCTCCACTTT

size: -
J: TRBJ2-1
D: TRBD2
V: TRBV30
CDR3: CAWKSLAGEWNEQFF
DNA: TGCGCCTGGAAGTCACTAGCGGGAGAATGGAATGAGCAGTTCTTC

size: -
J: TRBJ2-3
D: TRBD2
V: TRBV15
CDR3: CATSREPLAGAGVGTDTQYF
DNA: TGTGCCACCAGCAGAGAGCCGCTAGCGGGAGCAGGAGTAGGCACAGATACGCAGTATTTT

size: -
J: TRBJ2-1
D: TRBD2
V: TRBV15
CDR3: CATSRDRLAGEVEQFF
DNA: TGTGCCACCAGCAGAGATCGACTAGCGGGAGAGGTCGAGCAGTTCTTC

size: -
J: TRBJ1-4
D: -
V: TRBV5-4
CDR3: CASSSGQTEKLFF
DNA: TGTGCCAGCAGCTCTGGACAGACTGAAAAACTGTTTTTT

size: -
J: TRBJ1-6
D: -
V: TRBV27
CDR3: CASSLQGYNSPLHF
DNA: TGTGCCAGCAGTTTACAGGGATATAATTCACCCCTCCACTTT

size: -
J: TRBJ2-3
D: -
V: TRBV14
CDR3: CASSQRARGLSTDTQYF
DNA: TGTGCCAGCAGCCAAAGAGCCAGGGGCCTTAGCACAGATACGCAGTATTTT

size: -
J: TRBJ1-1
D: -
V: TRBV18
CDR3: CASSYHPPQANTEAFF
DNA: TGTGCCAGCTCGTACCATCCCCCGCAGGCGAACACTGAAGCTTTCTTT

size: -
J: TRBJ2-5
D: TRBD1
V: TRBV29-1
CDR3: CSVEFSGTGAETQYF
DNA: TGCAGCGTTGAATTCTCCGGGACAGGGGCAGAGACCCAGTACTTC

size: once
J: TRBJ1-5
D: -
V: TRBV5-1
CDR3: CASSLDRERPQHF
DNA: TGCGCCAGCAGCTTGGACAGGGAACGTCCCCAGCATTTT